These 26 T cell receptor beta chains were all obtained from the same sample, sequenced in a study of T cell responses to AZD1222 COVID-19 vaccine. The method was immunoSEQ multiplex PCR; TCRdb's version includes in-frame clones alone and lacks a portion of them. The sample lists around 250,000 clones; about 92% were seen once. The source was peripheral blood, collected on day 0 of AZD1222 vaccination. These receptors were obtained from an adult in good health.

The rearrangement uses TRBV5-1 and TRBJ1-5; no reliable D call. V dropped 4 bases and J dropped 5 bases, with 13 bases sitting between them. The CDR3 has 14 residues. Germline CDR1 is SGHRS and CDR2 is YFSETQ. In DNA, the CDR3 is TGCGCCAGCAGCATGGACGGGTTGGATCAGCCCCAGCATTTT. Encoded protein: CASSMDGLDQPQHF.

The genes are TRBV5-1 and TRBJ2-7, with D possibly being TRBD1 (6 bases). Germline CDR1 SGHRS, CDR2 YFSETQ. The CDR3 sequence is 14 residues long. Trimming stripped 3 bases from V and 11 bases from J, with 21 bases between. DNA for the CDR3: TGCGCCAGCAGCTCCCTCGTACGACCAGGGGTTAAGTACTTC. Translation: CASSSLVRPGVKYF.

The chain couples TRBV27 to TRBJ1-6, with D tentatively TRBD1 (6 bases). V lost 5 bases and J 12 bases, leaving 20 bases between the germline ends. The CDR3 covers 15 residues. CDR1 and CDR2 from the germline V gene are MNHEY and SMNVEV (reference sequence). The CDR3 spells CASSEGRGGLKPLHF. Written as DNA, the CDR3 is TGTGCCAGCAGTGAGGGCAGGGGAGGTTTAAAACCCCTCCACTTT.

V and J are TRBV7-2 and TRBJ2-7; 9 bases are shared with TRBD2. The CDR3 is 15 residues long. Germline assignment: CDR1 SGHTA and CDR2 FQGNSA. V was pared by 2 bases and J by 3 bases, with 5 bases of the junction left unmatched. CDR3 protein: CASSLSLAGHYEQYF. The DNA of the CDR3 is TGTGCCAGCAGCTTATCCCTAGCGGGGCACTACGAGCAGTACTTC.

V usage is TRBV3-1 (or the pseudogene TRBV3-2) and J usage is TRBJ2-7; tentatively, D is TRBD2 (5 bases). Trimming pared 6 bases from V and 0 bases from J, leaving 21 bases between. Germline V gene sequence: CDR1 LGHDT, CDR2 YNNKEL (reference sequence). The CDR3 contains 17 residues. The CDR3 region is CASSPDYRRKYSYEQYF. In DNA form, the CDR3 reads TGTGCCAGCAGTCCTGACTATCGGCGGAAATACTCCTACGAGCAGTACTTC.

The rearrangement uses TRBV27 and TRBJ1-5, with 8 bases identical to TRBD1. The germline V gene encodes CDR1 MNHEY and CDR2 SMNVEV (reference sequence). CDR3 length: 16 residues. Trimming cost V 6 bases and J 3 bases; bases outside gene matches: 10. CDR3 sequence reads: CASSRSGTGLNQPQHF. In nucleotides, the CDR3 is TGTGCCAGCAGCCGTTCCGGGACAGGACTCAATCAGCCCCAGCATTTT.

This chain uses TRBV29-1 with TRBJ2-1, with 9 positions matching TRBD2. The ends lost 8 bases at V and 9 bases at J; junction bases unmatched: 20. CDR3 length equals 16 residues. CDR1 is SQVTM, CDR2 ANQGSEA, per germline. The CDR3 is CSCPLAGGPSKGEQFF. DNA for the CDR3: TGCAGCTGCCCTCTGGCGGGAGGGCCCTCCAAGGGTGAGCAGTTCTTC.

This chain's CDR3 is CASSPRYGYEQYF. As DNA, the CDR3 is TGTGCCAGCTCACCACGTTACGGCTACGAGCAGTACTTC. The chain links TRBV18 to TRBJ2-7; D not resolved. Germline CDR1 KGHSH, CDR2 LQKENI. V lost 1 base, J lost 3 bases, and 7 bases lay in between. The CDR3 is made up of 13 amino acids.

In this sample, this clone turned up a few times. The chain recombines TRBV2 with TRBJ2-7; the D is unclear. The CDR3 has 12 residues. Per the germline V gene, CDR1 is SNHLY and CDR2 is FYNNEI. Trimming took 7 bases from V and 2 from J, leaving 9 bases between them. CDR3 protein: CASTRATYEQYF. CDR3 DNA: TGTGCCAGCACTCGGGCAACCTACGAGCAGTACTTC.

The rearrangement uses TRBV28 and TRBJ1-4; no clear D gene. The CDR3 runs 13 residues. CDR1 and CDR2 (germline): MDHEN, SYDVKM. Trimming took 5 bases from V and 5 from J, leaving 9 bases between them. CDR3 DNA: TGTGCCAGCAGTATGACGCTAAATGAAAAACTGTTTTTT. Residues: CASSMTLNEKLFF.

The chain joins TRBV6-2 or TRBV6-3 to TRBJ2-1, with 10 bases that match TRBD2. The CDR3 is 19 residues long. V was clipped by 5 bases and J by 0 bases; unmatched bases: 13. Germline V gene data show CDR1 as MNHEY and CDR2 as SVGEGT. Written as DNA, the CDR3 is TGTGCCAGCAGTACCCCCCAGTGGTCTAGCGGGAGCTCCTACAATGAGCAGTTCTTC. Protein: CASSTPQWSSGSSYNEQFF.

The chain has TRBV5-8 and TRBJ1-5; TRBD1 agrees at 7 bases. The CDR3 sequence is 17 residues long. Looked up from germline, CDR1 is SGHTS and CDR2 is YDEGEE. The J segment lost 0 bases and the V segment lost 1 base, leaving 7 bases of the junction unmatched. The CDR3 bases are TGTGCCAGCAGCTTGTGGGCAGGGGGTAATAGCAATCAGCCCCAGCATTTT. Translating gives CASSLWAGGNSNQPQHF.

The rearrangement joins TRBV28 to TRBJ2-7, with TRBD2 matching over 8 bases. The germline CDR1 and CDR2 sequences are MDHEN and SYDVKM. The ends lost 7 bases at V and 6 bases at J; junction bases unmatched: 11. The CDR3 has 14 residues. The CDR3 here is CASNLSGTTGEQYF. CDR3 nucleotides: TGTGCCAGCAACCTTAGCGGGACTACAGGCGAGCAGTACTTC.

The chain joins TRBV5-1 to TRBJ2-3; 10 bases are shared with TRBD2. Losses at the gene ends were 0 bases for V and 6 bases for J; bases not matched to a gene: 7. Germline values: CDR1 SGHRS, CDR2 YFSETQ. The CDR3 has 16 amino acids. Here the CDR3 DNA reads TGCGCCAGCAGCTTGGCATTAGCGGGGGGACGGGATACGCAGTATTTT. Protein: CASSLALAGGRDTQYF. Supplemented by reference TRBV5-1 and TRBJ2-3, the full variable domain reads KAGVTQTPRYLIKTRGQQVTLSCSPISGHRSVSWYQQTPGQGLQFLFEYFSETQRNKGNFPGRFSGRQFSNSRSEMNVSTLELGDSALYLCASSLALAGGRDTQYFGPGTRLTVL.

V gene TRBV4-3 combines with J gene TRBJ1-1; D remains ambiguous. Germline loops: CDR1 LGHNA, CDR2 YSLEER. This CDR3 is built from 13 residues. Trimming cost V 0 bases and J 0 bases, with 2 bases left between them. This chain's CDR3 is CASSQELNTEAFF. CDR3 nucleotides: TGCGCCAGCAGCCAAGAATTGAACACTGAAGCTTTCTTT.

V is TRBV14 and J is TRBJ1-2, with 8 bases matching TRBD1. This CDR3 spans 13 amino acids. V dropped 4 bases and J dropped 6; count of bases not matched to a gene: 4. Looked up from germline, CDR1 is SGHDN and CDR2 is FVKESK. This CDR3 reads CASSPGQGHGYTF. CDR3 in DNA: TGTGCCAGCAGCCCCGGACAGGGCCATGGCTACACCTTC.

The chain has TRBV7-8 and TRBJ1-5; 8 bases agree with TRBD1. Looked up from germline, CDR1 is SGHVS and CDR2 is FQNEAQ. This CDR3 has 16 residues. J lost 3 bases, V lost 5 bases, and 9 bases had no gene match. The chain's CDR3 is CASSPSRDRINQPQHF. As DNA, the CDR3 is TGTGCCAGCAGCCCGTCCCGGGACAGGATCAATCAGCCCCAGCATTTT.

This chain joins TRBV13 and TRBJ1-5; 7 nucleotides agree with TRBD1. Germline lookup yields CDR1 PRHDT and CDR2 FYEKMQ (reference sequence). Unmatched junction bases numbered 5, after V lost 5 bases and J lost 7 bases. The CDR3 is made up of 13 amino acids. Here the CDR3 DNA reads TGTGCCAGCAGCAGAGGGGGCGAACAGCCCCAGCATTTT. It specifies CASSRGGEQPQHF. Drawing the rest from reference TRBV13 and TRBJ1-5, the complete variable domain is AAGVIQSPRHLIKEKRETATLKCYPIPRHDTVYWYQQGPGQDPQFLISFYEKMQSDKGSIPDRFSAQQFSDYHSELNMSSLELGDSALYFCASSRGGEQPQHFGDGTRLSIL.

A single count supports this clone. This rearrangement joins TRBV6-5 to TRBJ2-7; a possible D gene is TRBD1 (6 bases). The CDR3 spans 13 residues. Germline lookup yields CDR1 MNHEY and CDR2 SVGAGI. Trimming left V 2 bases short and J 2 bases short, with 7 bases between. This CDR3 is CASSYPGAYEQYF. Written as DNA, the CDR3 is TGTGCCAGCAGTTACCCAGGGGCCTACGAGCAGTACTTC.

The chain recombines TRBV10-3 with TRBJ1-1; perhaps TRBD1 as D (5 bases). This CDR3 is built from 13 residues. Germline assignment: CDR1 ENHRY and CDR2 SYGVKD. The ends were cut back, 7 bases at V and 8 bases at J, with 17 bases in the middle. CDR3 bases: TGTGCCATCACCCGGGACGGAGAGAGGGAAGCTTTCTTT. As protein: CAITRDGEREAFF.

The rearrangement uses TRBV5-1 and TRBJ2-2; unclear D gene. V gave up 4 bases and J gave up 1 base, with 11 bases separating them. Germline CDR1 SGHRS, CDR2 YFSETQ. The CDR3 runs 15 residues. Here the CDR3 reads CASSPRVGNTGELFF. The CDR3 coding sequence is TGCGCCAGCAGCCCGAGAGTAGGGAACACCGGGGAGCTGTTTTTT.

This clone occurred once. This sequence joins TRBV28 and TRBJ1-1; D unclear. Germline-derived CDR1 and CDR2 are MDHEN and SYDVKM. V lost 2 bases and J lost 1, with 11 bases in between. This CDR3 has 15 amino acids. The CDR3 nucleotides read TGTGCCAGCAGTTTAACTAGAGGACCGAACACTGAAGCTTTCTTT. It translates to CASSLTRGPNTEAFF.

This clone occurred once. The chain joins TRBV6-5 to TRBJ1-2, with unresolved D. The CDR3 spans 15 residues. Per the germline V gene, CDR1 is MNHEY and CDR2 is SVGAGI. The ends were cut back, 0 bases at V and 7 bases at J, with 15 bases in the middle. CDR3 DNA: TGTGCCAGCAGTTACTCGATTGGGATCCTCGGTGGCTACACCTTC. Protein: CASSYSIGILGGYTF.

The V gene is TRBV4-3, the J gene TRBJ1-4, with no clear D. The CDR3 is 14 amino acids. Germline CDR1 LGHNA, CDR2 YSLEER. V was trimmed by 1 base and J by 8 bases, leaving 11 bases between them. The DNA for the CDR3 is TGCGCCAGCAGCCAAGTACGGGGAGAGGAAAAACTGTTTTTT. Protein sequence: CASSQVRGEEKLFF.

This chain's CDR3 is CSVLPFDTVSNYGYTF. For the CDR3, the DNA is TGCAGCGTTCTCCCCTTTGACACTGTCTCTAACTATGGCTACACCTTC. The chain combines TRBV29-1 with TRBJ1-2; D not certain. V lost 5 bases to trimming and J lost 0 bases, with 19 bases between them. Per the germline V gene, CDR1 is SQVTM and CDR2 is ANQGSEA. The CDR3 is made up of 16 amino acids.

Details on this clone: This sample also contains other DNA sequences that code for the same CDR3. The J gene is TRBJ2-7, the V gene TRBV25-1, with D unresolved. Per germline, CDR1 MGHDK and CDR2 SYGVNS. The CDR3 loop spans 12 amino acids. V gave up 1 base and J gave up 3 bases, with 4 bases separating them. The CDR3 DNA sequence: TGTGCCAGCAGTGAATCGGACTACGAGCAGTACTTC. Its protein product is CASSESDYEQYF.